This T cell receptor beta chain was documented in a study of blood T cell repertoires in COVID-19 (dated by TCRdb to between 2020 and 2021). Turning to the overall study: Samples covering the acute and convalescent phases of COVID-19 were provided by collaborators in the United States, Italy and Spain. The material from the prospective study consisted of cDNA or gDNA derived from T cells, B-cell-depleted T cells, or PBMCs. The dataset comprised deeply sampled blood TCRbeta repertoires from subjects exposed to, actively infected with, or recovered from COVID-19. The repertoires were made available in a free public database intended to serve as a resource for research on the immune response to SARS-CoV-2. Samples came from the ongoing ImmuneRACE study (first 160 participants) plus 1,254 subjects from 6 global collaborators. A de-identified subject ID, COVID-19 status, age in years and sex were almost always included in the sample metadata. Where HLA class I and class II types were available, the types were taken from metadata supplied by the sample provider, not from assay-based typing.

Samples from volunteer blood donors who had recovered from COVID-19 were contributed by a second Seattle source. Collaborating institutions collected whole blood in K2EDTA tubes following their own protocols. For TCRbeta analysis, collaborators shipped samples in one of three forms: frozen whole blood, isolated PBMCs, or DNA extracted from either of those sample types. From V the trimming removes 3 bases and from J it removes 4 bases, while the gene matches leave 14 bases of the junction unaccounted for. For CDR1 and CDR2, the germline V gene lists SGHTA and FQGNSA. Inclusive of the bounding cysteine and phenylalanine, the CDR3 is 17 residues long. The DNA shown is the 51-base CDR3, in frame from base 1. The immunoSEQ Assay, a bias-controlled multiplex PCR, was used to amplify TCRbeta CDR3 regions from genomic DNA. Regarding the original processing steps: Within the assay, amplification of reference gene primers was used to estimate how many nucleated cells each sample contained. Sequence reads were collapsed and filtered to measure the absolute abundance of every unique TCRbeta CDR3 rearrangement. For each sample, productive Simpson clonality was calculated as the square root of Simpson's diversity index across productive rearrangements. In its TCRdb copy, this immuneACCESS table keeps in-frame sequences only and misses some clones. Where compared with another copy, unresolved V genes explain less than half of these, and the others have no known cause. Clone size and the V and J calls come from that table; the DNA yielded D and trimming. This sample lists under 250,000 clones; approximately 86% were detected once. The ten largest account for under 2% of the sample.

General study outcomes and caveats: Clinical and demographic metadata were provided uncurated, with the amount varying by source and participant.

Concerning this clone itself: Its target antigen remains unknown. Base-call qualities are not available, and no considerably larger clone is one nucleotide away.

Sequences were obtained from peripheral blood. The receptor was isolated from a woman aged 60-75 years who had recovered from COVID-19. In this chain, TRBV7-2 is recombined with TRBJ2-7, and TRBD2 matches 8 of the central bases. The CDR3 reads CASSLATSGGLQYEQYF. Here is the DNA: TGTGCCAGCAGCTTGGCGACCAGCGGGGGACTACAATACGAGCAGTACTTC.